A selection of T cell receptor beta chains follows, all from one sample in a study of T cell responses to AZD1222 COVID-19 vaccine. Profiled with immunoSEQ multiplex PCR; TCRdb holds only in-frame clones, not every one. This sample carries approximately 130,000 clones, about 90% of them seen once, and the ten largest clones take roughly 5.4%. This specimen was peripheral blood, taken on day 0 of AZD1222 vaccination. These receptors all come from an adult in good health. The CDR3 runs from the conserved cysteine through the conserved F or W.

v_call	j_call	cdr3_aa
TRBV6-1	TRBJ2-2	CASSELVGQSLFF
TRBV10-3	TRBJ1-5	CAISPRESNQPQHF
TRBV7-2	TRBJ1-5	CASSLMSGGNQPQHF
TRBV27	TRBJ2-7	CASSPRIGRLAGVTDYEQYF
TRBV6-5	TRBJ1-2	CASSYSRAVYVYTF
TRBV30	TRBJ1-3	CAWSATGVGSTIYF
TRBV15	TRBJ2-5	CATSRSQGARGETQYF
TRBV23-1	TRBJ2-1	CASAYREYRDEQFF
TRBV3-1/TRBV3-2	TRBJ1-2	CASSHLDRVEGYTF
TRBV6-5	TRBJ1-4	CASSYGATNEKLFF
TRBV28	TRBJ1-2	CASSLGGNYGYTF
TRBV9	TRBJ1-2	CASSVEQGYGYTF
TRBV28	TRBJ1-1	CASSSHPRTGMNTEAFF
TRBV24-1	TRBJ1-5	CATSENRGESNQPQHF
TRBV9	TRBJ1-2	CASSVMSGQLGYGYTF
TRBV6-1	TRBJ2-2	CASSEIGSTGELFF
TRBV6-1	TRBJ1-5	CASSDQPQHF
TRBV30	TRBJ2-7	CAWRGLAGPYEQYF
TRBV5-6	TRBJ1-2	CASSLSGTGEVYGYTF
TRBV27	TRBJ1-1	CASSLGQGNTEAFF
TRBV5-1	TRBJ2-4	CASSFNRGGIQYF
TRBV12-3/TRBV12-4	TRBJ1-1	CASSFLSNTEAFF
TRBV12-3/TRBV12-4	TRBJ2-2	CASSLGTGELFF
TRBV5-1	TRBJ2-7	CASSPGDRYSPEQYF
TRBV30	TRBJ1-5	CAWSVQSNQPQHF
TRBV2	TRBJ1-2	CASSKDRGRSYGYTF
TRBV7-3	TRBJ1-1	CASSLMDSEIEAFF
TRBV27	TRBJ2-1	CASSRPDNEQFF
TRBV14	TRBJ2-1	CASSQGQGSYNEQFF
TRBV7-2	TRBJ1-1	CASSTRVRAEAFF
TRBV9	TRBJ1-1	CASATNALNTEAFF
TRBV5-6	TRBJ2-3	CASSREWDTNTDTQYF
TRBV28	TRBJ1-5	CASSPIGGGSGNQPQHF
TRBV11-2	TRBJ1-1	CASSWQGFMNTEAFF
TRBV10-3	TRBJ2-2	CAISESVRGTGELFF
TRBV10-2	TRBJ2-1	CATGLAGVHEQFF
TRBV19	TRBJ2-3	CASRNSGTDTQYF
TRBV6-5	TRBJ1-6	CASSYTGQEVWSPLHF
TRBV6-4	TRBJ2-3	CASSEDGGSTDTQYF
TRBV21-1	TRBJ2-7	CASSKEPRDSSYEQYF
TRBV19	TRBJ1-3	CASSIAGQASGNTIYF
TRBV3-1/TRBV3-2	TRBJ2-7	CASSRVGTYEQYF
TRBV6-5	TRBJ1-2	CASRDTVEYGYTF
TRBV19	TRBJ1-2	CASKMAGSWNSDYGYTF
TRBV5-1	TRBJ1-1	CASSPGTVGENTEAFF
TRBV2	TRBJ2-2	CASRRGTGVRTGELFF
TRBV9	TRBJ1-1	CASSVGTGLHTEAFF
TRBV9	TRBJ1-2	CASSPRHSDNYGYTF
TRBV5-1	TRBJ2-3	CASSATLQGATDTQYF
TRBV30	TRBJ1-1	CAWSLGNTGVRGNTEAFF
TRBV3-1/TRBV3-2	TRBJ1-3	CASSQQGSLGNTIYF
TRBV14	TRBJ1-2	CASSHLDRAANYGYTF
TRBV27	TRBJ1-6	CASRSAGTGDYNSPLHF